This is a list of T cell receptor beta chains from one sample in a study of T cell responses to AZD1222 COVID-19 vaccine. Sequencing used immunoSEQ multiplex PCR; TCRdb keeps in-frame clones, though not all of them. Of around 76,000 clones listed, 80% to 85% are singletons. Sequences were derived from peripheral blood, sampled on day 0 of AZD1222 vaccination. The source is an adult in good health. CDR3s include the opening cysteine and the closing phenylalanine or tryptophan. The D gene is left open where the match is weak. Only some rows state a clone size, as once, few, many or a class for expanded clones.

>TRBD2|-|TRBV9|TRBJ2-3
TGTGCCAGCAGGCGGGGGAGCACAGATACGCAGTATTTT
CASRRGSTDTQYF
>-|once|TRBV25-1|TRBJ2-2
TGTGCCAGCAGTGAAGGGACATCGAACACCGGGGAGCTGTTTTTT
CASSEGTSNTGELFF
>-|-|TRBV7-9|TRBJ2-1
TGTGCCAGCAGCTTAGGCCTGACAGGTGCGAGCTCCTACAATGAGCAGTTCTTC
CASSLGLTGASSYNEQFF
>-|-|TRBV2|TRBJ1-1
TGTGCCAGTTTGACAGGACCGAACACTGAAGCTTTCTTT
CASLTGPNTEAFF
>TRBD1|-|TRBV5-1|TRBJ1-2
TGCGCCAGCAGTTCGGGACAGGGGGTGAGCTATGGCTACACCTTC
CASSSGQGVSYGYTF
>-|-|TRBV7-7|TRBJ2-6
TGTGCTAGGGGCACTGGGGCCAACGTCCTGACTTTC
CARGTGANVLTF
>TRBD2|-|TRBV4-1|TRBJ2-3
TGCGCCAGCAGCCAAGGACCCCATATACTAGCGGGGGGTACAGATACGCAGTATTTT
CASSQGPHILAGGTDTQYF
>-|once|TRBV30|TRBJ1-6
TGTGCCTGGAGGGACTTGTCAAATTCACCCCTCCACTTT
CAWRDLSNSPLHF
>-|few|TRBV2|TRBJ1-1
TGTGCCAGCAGCGGCGACGGGAACACTGAAGCTTTCTTT
CASSGDGNTEAFF
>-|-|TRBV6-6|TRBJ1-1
TGTGCCAGCACCGGGGCGGGGGGGCCGAACACTGAAGCTTTCTTT
CASTGAGGPNTEAFF
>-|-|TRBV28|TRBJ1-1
TGTGCCAGCATCCGAGGGGGTTCGAACACTGAAGCTTTCTTT
CASIRGGSNTEAFF
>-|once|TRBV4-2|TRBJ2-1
TGTGCCAGCAGCCAAGAGGGCCCGGGTATCAGGCTCTTC
CASSQEGPGIRLF
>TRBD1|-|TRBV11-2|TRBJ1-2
TGTGCCAGCAGCTTAGGAGGACAGGCGACGTATGGCTACACCTTC
CASSLGGQATYGYTF
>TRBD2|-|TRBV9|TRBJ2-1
TGTGCCAGCAGCGTATCTGCGGGGGGGCCCAATGAGCAGTTCTTC
CASSVSAGGPNEQFF
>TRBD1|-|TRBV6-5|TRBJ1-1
TGTGCCAGCAGGACAGGGTTTGGATCTTTCTTT
CASRTGFGSFF
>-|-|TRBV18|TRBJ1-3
TGTGCCAGCTCACCGCCGGCGGGTGGCGCGTTTGGAAACACCATATATTTT
CASSPPAGGAFGNTIYF
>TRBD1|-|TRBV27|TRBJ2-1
TGTGCCAGCAGTACCCGGACAGGGATGACTTACAATGAGCAGTTCTTC
CASSTRTGMTYNEQFF
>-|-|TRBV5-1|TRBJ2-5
TGCGCCAGCAGGTCGGGACGGGGACAAGAGACCCAGTACTTC
CASRSGRGQETQYF
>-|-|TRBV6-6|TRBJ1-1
TGTGCCAGCAGGGGACAACACACTGAAGCTTTCTTT
CASRGQHTEAFF
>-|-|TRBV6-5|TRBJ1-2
TGTGCCAGCAGTTACTCGAGGACAGTCTATATGCGGGGCTACACCTTC
CASSYSRTVYMRGYTF
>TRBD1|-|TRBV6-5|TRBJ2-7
TGTGCCAGCAGTTACTCGACAGGGACGAGGGGTGAGCAGTACTTC
CASSYSTGTRGEQYF
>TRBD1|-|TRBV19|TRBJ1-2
TGTGCCAGTAGACAGGGGACCCTCTATGGCTACACCTTC
CASRQGTLYGYTF
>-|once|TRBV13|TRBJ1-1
TGTGCCAGCAGCTTTAGGGTTCCGGATGAAGCTTTCTTT
CASSFRVPDEAFF
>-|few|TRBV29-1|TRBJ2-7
TGCAGCGTTGCCTCAGACTCCCGGAGGCAGTACTTC
CSVASDSRRQYF
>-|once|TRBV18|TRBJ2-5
TGTGCCAGCTCACACTCAGGCGCGGGGACCTATTACCAAGAGACCCAGTACTTC
CASSHSGAGTYYQETQYF
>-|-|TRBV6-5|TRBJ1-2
TGTGCCAGCAGTTACAGCCCTGAGGCCTATGGCTACACCTTC
CASSYSPEAYGYTF
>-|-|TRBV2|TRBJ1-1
TGTGCCAGCAGTGTCGAGGGAGACACTGAAGCTTTCTTT
CASSVEGDTEAFF
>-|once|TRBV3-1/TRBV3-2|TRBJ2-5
TGTGCCAGCAGCCAAGATACCCAGTTCGAGACCCAGTACTTC
CASSQDTQFETQYF
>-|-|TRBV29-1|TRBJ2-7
TGCAGCGTTGAAGCGGCAGTATCCTACGAGCAGTACTTC
CSVEAAVSYEQYF
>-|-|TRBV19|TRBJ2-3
TGTGCCAGTACCGATGGGAACTCCTACACAGATACGCAGTATTTT
CASTDGNSYTDTQYF
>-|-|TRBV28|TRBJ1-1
TGTGCCAGCAGCTACGACAGGCGAGAAGCTTTCTTT
CASSYDRREAFF
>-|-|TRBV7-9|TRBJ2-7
TGTGCCAGCAGCCTCAGGGCGGGAAACTACGAGCAGTACTTC
CASSLRAGNYEQYF
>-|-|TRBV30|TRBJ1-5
TGTGCCTGGAGGCCAATGGCAAGCAATCAGCCCCAGCATTTT
CAWRPMASNQPQHF
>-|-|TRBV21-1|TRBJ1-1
TGTGCCAGCAGCCAAACAGGGACAGCCCGCGCCCGAGTGAACACTGAAGCTTTCTTT
CASSQTGTARARVNTEAFF
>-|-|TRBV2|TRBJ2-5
TGTGCCAGCAGTGAAGCGCTTCATCGGATTCAAGAGACCCAGTACTTC
CASSEALHRIQETQYF
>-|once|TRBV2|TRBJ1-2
TGTGCCAGCAGTGAAGCGAGGGCCCTCTATGGCTACACCTTC
CASSEARALYGYTF
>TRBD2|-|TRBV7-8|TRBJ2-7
TGTGCCAGCAGCCTTCCAGGGACTAACTACGAGCAGTACTTC
CASSLPGTNYEQYF
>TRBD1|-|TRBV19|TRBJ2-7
TGTGCCAGTAGTAGCTCCCGGACAGGAGACCCCTTCGAGCAGTACTTC
CASSSSRTGDPFEQYF
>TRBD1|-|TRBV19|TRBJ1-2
TGTGCCAGTAGTAACGACAGGGTATCCAACTATGGCTACACCTTC
CASSNDRVSNYGYTF
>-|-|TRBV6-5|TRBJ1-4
TGTGCCAGCAGTTTGGATAGGCGTACAGCTAATGAAAAACTGTTTTTT
CASSLDRRTANEKLFF
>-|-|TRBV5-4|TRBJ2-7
TGTGCCAGCAGCTTACCCGGGGGCGCATCCGAGCAGTACTTC
CASSLPGGASEQYF
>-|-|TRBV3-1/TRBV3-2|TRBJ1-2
TGTGCCAGCAGCCAAGATACAAGCGTATCTAACTATGGCTACACCTTC
CASSQDTSVSNYGYTF